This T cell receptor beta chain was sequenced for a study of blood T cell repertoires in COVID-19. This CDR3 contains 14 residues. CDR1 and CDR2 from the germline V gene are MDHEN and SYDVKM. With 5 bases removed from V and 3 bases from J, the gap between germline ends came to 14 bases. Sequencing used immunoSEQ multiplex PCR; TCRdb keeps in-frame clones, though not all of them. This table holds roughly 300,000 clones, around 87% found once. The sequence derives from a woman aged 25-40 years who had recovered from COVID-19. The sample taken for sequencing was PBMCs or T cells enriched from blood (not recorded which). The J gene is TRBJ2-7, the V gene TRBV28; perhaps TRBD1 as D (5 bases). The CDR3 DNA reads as TGTGCCAGCAGTCCCCCAGGGTCCGGCTACGAGCAGTACTTC. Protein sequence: CASSPPGSGYEQYF.